This T cell receptor (beta chain) appears in the sequencing data of a study of CD8+CD57+ T cells in acquired aplastic anemia. The TCR beta profiling, which covered VDJ combination and CDR3 sequence, was carried out using genomic DNA as the template. TCRdb reprocessed the reads with MiXCR, giving one entry per CDR3 protein. The repertoire consists of 310,000 or so distinct CDR3 sequences, with about 50% occurring once and the leading ten covering 1% to 1.5%. The CDR3 runs to 17 residues. Germline trimming cut 1 base from V and 2 bases from J; bases unmatched to any gene: 5. Germline CDR1 and CDR2: DFQATT and SNEGSKA (reference sequence). The authors sequenced patients whose flow cytometry had shown CD8+CD57+ cell expansion.

The rearrangement links TRBV20-1 to TRBJ2-3; the match to TRBD2 covers 14 bases. The sequence derives from a human donor with aplastic anemia. The sample consisted of sorted CD4+, CD8+, or CD8+CD57+ T cells (not recorded which) from PBMCs. The CDR3 nucleotides are TGCAGTGCTAGAGCAGGACTAGCGGGAGGCCACACAGATACGCAGTATTTT. It yields the protein CSARAGLAGGHTDTQYF.